This T cell receptor beta chain is from a study of blood T cell repertoires in COVID-19. Overall study: Both acute and convalescent COVID-19 samples were obtained from the United States, Italy and Spain. Nucleic acid was either cDNA or gDNA, and it came from T cells, B-cell-depleted T cells, or PBMCs.

Germline assignment: CDR1 MDHEN and CDR2 SYDVKM. The V gene lost 1 base and the J gene lost 1 base, with 20 bases spanning the gap. The CDR3 has 18 residues. Individuals drawn from 24 US areas were about 18 to 95 years old. In the original analysis: Amplification from reference gene primers served as the basis for estimated nucleated cell counts. TCRdb keeps only in-frame clones here, not all; method: immunoSEQ multiplex PCR. D and trimming were read from the DNA, whereas the V and J calls and clone size are those reported in that table. This table holds some 300,000 clones, over 75% found once. The sequencing sample was made of PBMCs or T cells enriched from blood (not recorded which). This chain links TRBV28 with TRBJ2-7; no firm D call. This receptor was taken from a woman aged 30 to 39 who had recovered from COVID-19. The CDR3 nucleotides are TGTGCCAGCAGTTTATCCCCCCATCCGGGTCGACCTTCCTACGAGCAGTACTTC. Translating it yields CASSLSPHPGRPSYEQYF.